Listed below are T cell receptor beta chains from one sample, sequenced in a study of shared clonotypes between healthy human individuals. TCRdb's table, derived via immunoSEQ multiplex PCR, lists solely in-frame clones and lacks some. The data show about 550,000 clones, nearly 97% seen once. The sequenced material came from naive CD8+ T cells sorted from blood. The receptors were gathered from a woman in her thirties in good health. Each CDR3 is given with its conserved first and last residue. The D gene is left open where the match is weak. Clone sizes are given selectively: once, few, many, or a class where the clone is expanded.

D	V	size	J	length	CDR3	DNA
TRBD2	TRBV27	.	TRBJ2-1	15	CASSPFASGSDEQFF	TGTGCCAGCAGTCCCTTTGCTAGCGGGAGCGATGAGCAGTTCTTC
.	TRBV28	.	TRBJ2-2	15	CASSLFVLGSGELFF	TGTGCCAGCAGTTTATTTGTTCTAGGGTCCGGGGAGCTGTTTTTT
.	TRBV7-9	.	TRBJ2-1	16	CASSLANHSSYNEQFF	TGTGCCAGCAGCTTGGCTAATCATAGCTCCTACAATGAGCAGTTCTTC
.	TRBV27	.	TRBJ2-3	14	CASSLYGSTDTQYF	TGTGCCAGCAGTTTATATGGGAGCACAGATACGCAGTATTTT
.	TRBV25-1	once	TRBJ2-7	12	CASSSGYDEQYF	TGTGCCAGCAGTTCAGGGTATGACGAGCAGTACTTC
.	TRBV6-5	.	TRBJ2-7	15	CASSGGEPPTYEQYF	TGTGCCAGCAGTGGCGGCGAGCCCCCAACCTACGAGCAGTACTTC
.	TRBV27	.	TRBJ2-7	15	CASSSRFWDNYEQYF	TGTGCCAGCAGTTCCCGTTTTTGGGACAACTACGAGCAGTACTTC
.	TRBV4-1	.	TRBJ1-1	15	CASSQNGAGDTEAFF	TGCGCCAGCAGCCAAAACGGGGCAGGGGACACTGAAGCTTTCTTT
.	TRBV10-2	once	TRBJ2-7	14	CASTEDSYSYEQYF	TGCGCCAGCACCGAGGACAGTTACTCCTACGAGCAGTACTTC
TRBD2	TRBV27	.	TRBJ2-7	15	CASSLVGLADYEQYF	TGTGCCAGCAGTTTAGTAGGGCTAGCGGACTACGAGCAGTACTTC
TRBD2	TRBV14	.	TRBJ2-1	16	CASSQVAGAGYNEQFF	TGTGCCAGCAGCCAAGTTGCGGGAGCAGGATACAATGAGCAGTTCTTC
.	TRBV7-9	.	TRBJ2-7	12	CASSLATYEQYF	TGTGCCAGCAGCTTAGCTACATACGAGCAGTACTTC
TRBD1	TRBV7-6	.	TRBJ1-5	15	CASSIRQGPDQPQHF	TGTGCCAGCAGCATACGACAGGGTCCGGATCAGCCCCAGCATTTT
.	TRBV28	.	TRBJ1-1	13	CASSFVWVGEAFF	TGTGCCAGCAGTTTTGTCTGGGTGGGTGAAGCTTTCTTT
TRBD1	TRBV29-1	.	TRBJ1-3	16	CSVVGVRGESGNTIYF	TGCAGCGTTGTAGGAGTCAGGGGGGAATCTGGAAACACCATATATTTT
TRBD1	TRBV7-8	.	TRBJ1-5	15	CASSLLQGSVQPQHF	TGTGCCAGCAGCTTACTACAGGGGTCCGTTCAGCCCCAGCATTTT
.	TRBV4-1	.	TRBJ2-1	14	CASSHIGEHNEQFF	TGCGCCAGCAGCCATATCGGGGAGCACAATGAGCAGTTCTTC
TRBD2	TRBV6-5	.	TRBJ2-3	16	CASSYSRAGVTDTQYF	TGTGCCAGCAGTTACTCGAGAGCGGGAGTTACAGATACGCAGTATTTT
TRBD1	TRBV10-1	.	TRBJ2-1	16	CASSESGQGAVNEQFF	TGCGCCAGCAGTGAGTCAGGGCAGGGGGCGGTCAATGAGCAGTTCTTC
.	TRBV28	once	TRBJ2-1	16	CASSLQMIDPSVEQFF	TGTGCCAGCAGTTTACAAATGATCGACCCGTCGGTGGAGCAGTTCTTC
TRBD2	TRBV10-3	.	TRBJ2-7	13	CAISASGSYEQYF	TGTGCCATCAGCGCTAGCGGGAGTTACGAGCAGTACTTC
.	TRBV19	.	TRBJ2-1	12	CASSGNYNEQFF	TGTGCCAGTAGCGGAAACTACAATGAGCAGTTCTTC
.	TRBV27	few	TRBJ1-5	10	CASRNQPQHF	TGTGCCAGCCGGAATCAGCCCCAGCATTTT
.	TRBV5-1	.	TRBJ2-1	11	CASFRGNEQFF	TGCGCCAGCTTTAGGGGGAATGAGCAGTTCTTC
TRBD2	TRBV4-2	.	TRBJ2-5	17	CASSQVWETSGPETQYF	TGTGCCAGCAGCCAAGTATGGGAGACTAGCGGACCAGAGACCCAGTACTTC